These 25 T cell receptor beta chains originate from one sample sequenced in a study of T cells after yellow fever vaccination. One entry per CDR3 protein results from TCRdb running MiXCR on the 5' RACE reads. Of approximately 120,000 distinct CDR3 sequences in the sample, around 7.4% are singletons; the top ten hold around 2.5%. Material: CD4+ T cells sorted from PBMCs, obtained 10 days after the first yellow fever vaccination. The receptor source for this set is a man aged 18 to 30 who received the YFV17D yellow fever vaccine.

V and J are TRBV12-3 or TRBV12-4 and TRBJ2-1; no firm D call. This CDR3 is built from 13 residues. V lost 11 bases and J lost 0, with 11 bases in between. For the CDR3, the DNA is TGTGCCGTCCGGTACAGCTCCTACAATGAGCAGTTCTTC. Its protein is CAVRYSSYNEQFF.

This clonotype was picked up many times. The genes are TRBV10-2 and TRBJ2-7, with 7 bases matching TRBD2. CDR3 length equals 16 residues. Trimming cost V 0 bases and J 5 bases; bases outside gene matches: 10. Germline loops: CDR1 WSHSY, CDR2 SAAADI. The CDR3 spells CASSESQGLVGHEQYF. In DNA form, the CDR3 reads TGCGCCAGCAGTGAGTCACAAGGACTAGTCGGCCACGAGCAGTACTTC.

This clonotype occurred many times. The chain recombines TRBV7-3 with TRBJ2-7, with D possibly being TRBD1 (6 bases). The germline V gene encodes CDR1 SGHTA and CDR2 FQGTGA. V shed 3 bases and J shed 5 bases, with 11 bases lying between them. This CDR3 has 13 residues. The CDR3 region is CASSFSQGDEQYF. The CDR3 DNA is TGTGCCAGCAGCTTCTCACAGGGAGACGAGCAGTACTTC.

At least ten counts were recorded for this clonotype. This chain uses TRBV3-1 with TRBJ2-5; D might be TRBD1 or TRBD2, each matching 5 bases. The CDR3 runs to 16 residues. Germline V gene sequence: CDR1 LGHDT, CDR2 YNNKEL (reference sequence). Trimming stripped 1 base from V and 1 base from J, with 13 bases between. CDR3 sequence: CASSQAGTYPQETQYF. The CDR3 DNA reads as TGTGCCAGCAGCCAAGCGGGGACCTACCCCCAAGAGACCCAGTACTTC.

The rearrangement uses TRBV5-1 and TRBJ2-6; TRBD1 agrees at 11 bases. Germline assignment: CDR1 SGHRS and CDR2 YFSETQ. The CDR3 extends over 17 amino acids. J gave up 2 bases and V 2 bases, and 3 bases lay outside the gene matches. CDR3 amino acids: CASSFGDRGAGANVLTF. The CDR3 coding sequence is TGCGCCAGCAGCTTCGGGGACAGGGGGGCTGGGGCCAACGTCCTGACTTTC.

To note about this clonotype: A much more abundant neighbour one base away suggests this may be a read error. The chain carries TRBV12-3 or TRBV12-4 and TRBJ2-3; the D gene could be TRBD1 or TRBD2 (5 bases each). The CDR3 is made up of 15 amino acids. The V gene lost 2 bases and the J gene lost 6 bases, with 15 bases spanning the gap. CDR3 nucleotides: TGTGCCAGCAGTTTATTGTGGGGGTTAAGTGATACGCAGTATTTT. This translates into CASSLLWGLSDTQYF.

Ten or more counts support this clonotype. This chain uses TRBV7-2 with TRBJ2-1; 11 bases map to TRBD1. CDR3 size: 17 residues. Looked up from germline, CDR1 is SGHTA and CDR2 is FQGNSA. V dropped 6 bases and J dropped 4; count of bases not matched to a gene: 11. The CDR3, as DNA: TGTGCCAGCAGAGTTGGGGGGACAGGGGGGGATTACAATGAGCAGTTCTTC. The encoded protein is CASRVGGTGGDYNEQFF. Looking up the rest from reference TRBV7-2 and TRBJ2-1 gives the full variable domain: GAGVSQSPSNKVTEKGKDVELRCDPISGHTALYWYRQSLGQGLEFLIYFQGNSAPDKSGLPSDRFSAERTGGSVSTLTIQRTQQEDSAVYLCASRVGGTGGDYNEQFFGPGTRLTVL.

This clonotype was counted ten times or more. V is TRBV11-2 and J is TRBJ2-2; unclear D gene. This CDR3 contains 13 residues. Germline V gene data show CDR1 as SGHAT and CDR2 as FQNNGV. Trimming took 2 bases from V and 3 from J, leaving 4 bases between them. The CDR3 reads CASSLTDTGELFF. In DNA, the CDR3 is TGTGCCAGCAGCTTAACTGACACCGGGGAGCTGTTTTTT.

This clonotype was recorded a few times. The chain recombines TRBV5-1 with TRBJ2-2, with 7 nucleotides matching TRBD2. This CDR3 comprises 15 residues. V shed 3 bases, J shed 2 bases, and the junction held 4 bases outside the gene matches. Germline values: CDR1 SGHRS, CDR2 YFSETQ. Written as DNA, the CDR3 is TGCGCCAGCAGCTCTACAGCGGGAAACACCGGGGAGCTGTTTTTT. Residues: CASSSTAGNTGELFF.

This clonotype was detected only a few times. The genes are TRBV7-2 and TRBJ2-7; a weak D match, TRBD2 (6 bases). V was pared by 4 bases and J by 3 bases, with 13 bases between. This CDR3 contains 14 residues. Germline CDR1 reads SGHTA; CDR2 reads FQGNSA. The CDR3 DNA is TGTGCCAGCAGCTCAAGACACGGGAGCTACGAGCAGTACTTC. Amino acid sequence: CASSSRHGSYEQYF.

In its sample, this clonotype was seen many times. This rearrangement joins TRBV7-9 to TRBJ2-1, with 10 bases aligning to TRBD2. Germline V gene data show CDR1 as SEHNR and CDR2 as FQNEAQ (reference sequence). This CDR3 is built from 17 residues. V dropped 0 bases and J dropped 5; count of bases not matched to a gene: 7. For the CDR3, the DNA is TGTGCCAGCAGCTTAGCCGCGGCTAGCGGGGGCCACAATGAGCAGTTCTTC. Protein product: CASSLAAASGGHNEQFF.

This clonotype has a count of ten or more. The CDR3 protein is CSVSPQSSYEQYF. The CDR3 DNA reads TGCAGCGTATCCCCGCAAAGCTCCTACGAGCAGTACTTC. The gene calls are TRBV29-1 and TRBJ2-7; D is ambiguous. V lost 6 bases to trimming and J lost 0 bases, with 12 bases between them. CDR1 and CDR2 (germline): SQVTM, ANQGSEA. This CDR3 contains 13 residues.

Many counts were recorded for this clonotype. The chain uses TRBV12-3 or TRBV12-4 and TRBJ2-3; D is possibly TRBD1 or TRBD2 (5 bases each). Deletions cut 6 bases from V and 6 bases from J, with 13 bases between. This CDR3 region has 13 residues. The CDR3, as DNA: TGTGCCAGCAGAAGAGGGGCTTCGGATACGCAGTATTTT. It specifies CASRRGASDTQYF.

This clonotype occurred many times. The chain uses TRBV6-1 and TRBJ2-2; D is perhaps TRBD1 (6 bases). The CDR3 sequence is 13 residues long. The germline V gene encodes CDR1 MNHNS and CDR2 SASEGT. The V and J ends lost 8 bases and 1 base respectively, with 8 bases between them. As DNA, the CDR3 is TGTGCCAGCTGGGACAAGAACACCGGGGAGCTGTTTTTT. It specifies CASWDKNTGELFF.

For this clonotype: One base away lies a much larger clone, so this may be a sequencing read error. The J gene is TRBJ2-5, the V gene TRBV20-1; D gene ambiguous. The V gene's germline CDR1 is DFQATT and CDR2 SNEGSKA (reference sequence). The CDR3 has 13 residues. V was cut by 7 bases and J by 5 bases, with 17 bases left in between. The CDR3 here is CSDHKIVGETQYF. The CDR3 DNA reads as TGCAGTGATCATAAGATAGTCGGCGAGACCCAGTACTTC.

The table lists this clonotype with a few counts. This chain joins TRBV6-4 and TRBJ1-1, with D perhaps TRBD1 (5 bases). Germline loops: CDR1 MRHNA, CDR2 SNTAGT. Trimming stripped 0 bases from V and 7 bases from J, with 9 bases between. This CDR3 region has 13 residues. The CDR3 coding sequence is TGTGCCAGCAGTGACTCTTGGGGGGGTGAAGCTTTCTTT. This codes for CASSDSWGGEAFF.

On this clonotype: This may stem from a read error, because a much larger clone lies one nucleotide away. Here the CDR3 reads CASSADRGQDTQYF. DNA for the CDR3: TGTGCCAGCAGCGCGGACAGGGGGCAGGATACCCAGTACTTC. J is TRBJ2-5 and V is TRBV7-2, with 11 bases matching TRBD1. The V and J ends lost 5 bases and 8 bases, in that order; junction bases with no gene match: 7. The germline V gene encodes CDR1 SGHTA and CDR2 FQGNSA. This CDR3 is 14 amino acids long.

This clonotype showed up many times. The J gene is TRBJ2-7, the V gene TRBV9, with 10 bases lining up with TRBD1. J was trimmed by 6 bases and V by 4 bases; bases with no gene match: 4. CDR1 and CDR2 (germline): SGDLS, YYNGEE. The CDR3 runs to 13 residues. The CDR3 reads CASSRDRGGEQYV. CDR3 nucleotides: TGTGCCAGCAGCCGGGACAGGGGTGGCGAGCAGTACGTC.

This clonotype showed up many times. This chain connects TRBV7-2 to TRBJ2-7; TRBD1 matches at 11 bases. CDR3 size: 14 residues. CDR1 is SGHTA and CDR2 is FQGNSA in the germline V gene. V was clipped by 5 bases and J by 3 bases; unmatched bases: 3. CDR3 bases: TGTGCCAGCAGCCGAGGGACAGGGGGCTACGAGCAGTACTTC. Its protein is CASSRGTGGYEQYF. Drawing the rest from reference TRBV7-2 and TRBJ2-7, the complete variable domain is GAGVSQSPSNKVTEKGKDVELRCDPISGHTALYWYRQSLGQGLEFLIYFQGNSAPDKSGLPSDRFSAERTGGSVSTLTIQRTQQEDSAVYLCASSRGTGGYEQYFGPGTRLTVT.

The sample holds many counts of this clonotype. This chain links TRBV19 with TRBJ1-6; D unclear. This CDR3 comprises 13 residues. The V end lost 8 bases, the J end lost 14 bases, and 19 bases lay between the germline ends. CDR1 and CDR2 from the germline V gene are LNHDA and SQIVND (reference sequence). The CDR3 nucleotides read TGTGCCAGTCGAAGTGAGGCCAGATCGACCCTCCACTTT. Translation: CASRSEARSTLHF.

This clonotype was picked up many times. The chain combines TRBV15 with TRBJ2-7, with TRBD1 identical over 10 bases. CDR1 and CDR2 (germline): LNHNV, YYDKDF (reference sequence). The CDR3 has 15 residues. With V trimmed by 5 bases and J by 1 base, 5 bases remained unmatched. The CDR3: CATSGRDRGSYEQYF. CDR3 DNA sequence: TGTGCCACCAGCGGCCGGGACAGGGGATCCTACGAGCAGTACTTC.

There are many counts of this clonotype. The chain carries TRBV24-1 and TRBJ1-2; no firm D call. The CDR3 is made up of 13 amino acids. V was clipped by 1 base and J by 8 bases, with 10 bases between them. CDR1 KGHDR and CDR2 SFDVKD come from the germline V gene. In nucleotides, the CDR3 is TGTGCCACCAGTGATTTAGGGTTAAGCGGCTACACCTTC. Its translation: CATSDLGLSGYTF.

The sample holds many counts of this clonotype. This chain links TRBV5-1 with TRBJ2-3, with TRBD1 matching 7 bases. Trimming at V came to 4 bases and at J to 4 bases, leaving 9 bases not matched to a gene. This CDR3 contains 15 residues. Germline CDR1 and CDR2: SGHRS and YFSETQ. CDR3 bases: TGCGCCAGCAGCATGGCGACAGGGCCGGCAGATACGCAGTATTTT. Its protein product is CASSMATGPADTQYF.

In its sample, this clonotype was seen many times. The chain joins TRBV29-1 to TRBJ2-3; TRBD1 might be the D (6 bases). CDR1 is SQVTM, CDR2 ANQGSEA, per germline. The CDR3 contains 16 residues. Trimming shortened V by 5 bases and J by 0 bases, and 18 bases separated the two germline ends. CDR3 region: CSVTRADRVSTDTQYF. CDR3 coding DNA: TGCAGCGTTACCCGCGCGGACAGAGTTAGCACAGATACGCAGTATTTT.

This clonotype was counted only a few times. The chain combines TRBV15 with TRBJ2-7; D is perhaps TRBD2 (6 bases). The V end was cut by 1 base, the J end by 3 bases, with 13 bases between. This CDR3 region has 15 residues. Germline CDR1 LNHNV, CDR2 YYDKDF (reference sequence). CDR3 nucleotide sequence: TGTGCCACCAGCAGAGGGGGGGACCGGGGCTACGAGCAGTACTTC. The encoded protein is CATSRGGDRGYEQYF.